The 21 T cell receptor beta chains reported below all come from one sample, sequenced in a study of blood T cell repertoires in COVID-19. Some clones are missing from TCRdb's copy, which holds only in-frame ones; the method was immunoSEQ multiplex PCR. The profile shows some 55,000 clones, 90% of them singletons. Sequenced: peripheral blood. These receptors were collected from a human donor in a cohort sampled during active COVID-19.

The chain joins TRBV6-1 to TRBJ1-5; D remains unclear. Germline V CDR1 and CDR2: MNHNS, SASEGT. Trimming pared 1 base from V and 7 bases from J, leaving 11 bases between. The CDR3 is made up of 14 amino acids. The DNA of the CDR3 is TGTGCCAGCAGTGAAGTTGATGGGCAGCAGCCCCAGCATTTT. Encoded protein: CASSEVDGQQPQHF.

The chain joins TRBV5-1 to TRBJ1-6, with TRBD1 matching 7 bases. The CDR3 runs to 15 residues. V lost 1 base to trimming and J lost 8 bases; unmatched junction nucleotides: 6. Germline-derived CDR1 and CDR2 are SGHRS and YFSETQ. The CDR3 coding sequence is TGCGCCAGCAGCTTGCTAGGGACAGATGATTCACCCCTCCACTTT. Amino acid sequence: CASSLLGTDDSPLHF.

The chain recombines TRBV9 with TRBJ1-1; the match to TRBD1 covers 7 bases. Germline CDR1 SGDLS, CDR2 YYNGEE. Germline trimming cut 1 base from V and 7 bases from J; bases unmatched to any gene: 7. The CDR3 is 14 residues long. The CDR3 nucleotides are TGTGCCAGCAGCGTACCCATCCAGGGGGGTGAAGCTTTCTTT. Protein product: CASSVPIQGGEAFF.

This clone was detected a few times. The chain joins TRBV10-2 to TRBJ2-7, with 8 positions matching TRBD2. CDR3 length: 12 amino acids. The germline CDR1 and CDR2 sequences are WSHSY and SAAADI. V shed 8 bases and J 5 bases; nucleotides not matched to a gene: 5. The CDR3 nucleotides are TGCGCCAGCGGTCGGGGGGGGCACGAGCAGTACGTC. As protein: CASGRGGHEQYV.

The genes are TRBV7-2 and TRBJ2-3; the D gene is possibly TRBD2 (7 bases). CDR3 length: 16 residues. Trimming pared 5 bases from V and 0 bases from J, leaving 15 bases between. From germline, CDR1 is SGHTA and CDR2 FQGNSA. The CDR3 DNA reads as TGTGCCAGCAGCCCCTTCGGGGGGCTAAGCACAGATACGCAGTATTTT. Encoded protein: CASSPFGGLSTDTQYF.

CDR3 coding DNA: TGTGCCAGCAGCTTGGGAGCGTTCACTGAAGCTTTCTTT. Its translation is CASSLGAFTEAFF. This chain joins TRBV5-8 and TRBJ1-1; D not certain. Germline V gene data show CDR1 as SGHTS and CDR2 as YDEGEE. Between the trimmed V and J ends, which lost 0 bases and 4 bases, there was a span of 7 bases. The CDR3 covers 13 residues.

The gene calls are TRBV18 and TRBJ1-4; no clear D gene. The CDR3 loop spans 14 amino acids. Trimming shortened V by 2 bases and J by 4 bases, and 8 bases separated the two germline ends. Germline-derived CDR1 and CDR2 are KGHSH and LQKENI. CDR3: CASSPGGNNEKLFF. For the CDR3, the DNA is TGTGCCAGCTCACCAGGCGGGAATAATGAAAAACTGTTTTTT.

The V gene is TRBV28, the J gene TRBJ1-6; 8 bases match TRBD1. Unmatched junction bases numbered 5, after V lost 4 bases and J lost 6 bases. The CDR3 consists of 15 residues. Germline V gene data show CDR1 as MDHEN and CDR2 as SYDVKM. The CDR3 spells CASSSTGGFNSPLHF. The DNA for the CDR3 is TGTGCCAGCAGTTCAACAGGGGGATTTAATTCACCCCTCCACTTT.

The chain uses TRBV2 and TRBJ2-2, with 8 nucleotides matching TRBD2. V trimming: 8 bases; J trimming: 3 bases; junction bases outside the gene matches: 8. CDR1 is SNHLY and CDR2 is FYNNEI in the germline V gene. CDR3 length equals 15 residues. The CDR3 sequence: CASSGGQIDTGELFF. DNA of the CDR3: TGTGCCAGCTCGGGGGGGCAGATTGACACCGGGGAGCTGTTTTTT.

This chain links TRBV6-6 with TRBJ1-5, with D uncertain. V was cut by 7 bases and J by 5 bases, with 9 bases left in between. The CDR3 covers 12 residues. The V gene's germline CDR1 is MNHNY and CDR2 SVGAGI (reference sequence). The CDR3 bases are TGTGCCAGCAACGACGGGGATCAGCCCCAGCATTTT. It codes for CASNDGDQPQHF.

V and J are TRBV27 and TRBJ2-1; 15 nucleotides agree with TRBD2. The trim removed 4 bases at V and 4 bases at J, leaving 5 bases unmatched. Germline-derived CDR1 and CDR2 are MNHEY and SMNVEV (reference sequence). The CDR3 runs 17 residues. CDR3: CASSSRTSGRVYNEQFF. The CDR3 coding sequence is TGTGCCAGCAGTTCCAGGACTAGCGGGAGGGTATACAATGAGCAGTTCTTC.

The J gene is TRBJ2-1, the V gene TRBV10-3; TRBD2 aligns across 7 bases. Germline CDR1 reads ENHRY; CDR2 reads SYGVKD. The CDR3 runs to 13 residues. With V trimmed by 4 bases and J by 5 bases, 2 bases remained unmatched. The CDR3 DNA reads TGTGCCATCAGTGGGGCGGGAGACAATGAGCAGTTCTTC. Its translation is CAISGAGDNEQFF.

The table lists this clone with a count of one. The chain is built from TRBV19 and TRBJ2-3, with 10 bases aligning to TRBD2. This CDR3 region has 16 residues. The germline V gene has CDR1 LNHDA and CDR2 SQIVND (reference sequence). The trim removed 3 bases at V and 3 bases at J, leaving 6 bases unmatched. The chain's CDR3 is CASSMNSGGRTDTQYF. The CDR3 coding sequence is TGTGCCAGTAGTATGAATAGCGGGGGGCGGACAGATACGCAGTATTTT.

V gene TRBV6-4 combines with J gene TRBJ2-1; possible D gene TRBD2, 6 bases. The CDR3 loop spans 15 amino acids. V was pared by 4 bases and J by 7 bases, with 17 bases between. Germline CDR1 MRHNA, CDR2 SNTAGT. DNA of the CDR3: TGTGCCAGCAGTGCTCTGGGGGGATCGTTTAATGAGCAGTTCTTC. Amino acids: CASSALGGSFNEQFF.

This clone was detected only a few times. The chain couples TRBV6-5 to TRBJ1-1; D gene uncertain. The V gene lost 0 bases and the J gene lost 1 base, with 12 bases spanning the gap. The CDR3 is 16 residues long. Germline CDR1 and CDR2: MNHEY and SVGAGI. CDR3: CASSYSRNDKNTEAFF. CDR3 in DNA: TGTGCCAGCAGTTACTCCCGAAACGACAAGAACACTGAAGCTTTCTTT.

V usage is TRBV5-6 and J usage is TRBJ2-1; the D gene is possibly TRBD1 (6 bases). The CDR3 totals 14 residues. The germline CDR1 and CDR2 sequences are SGHDT and YYEEEE. The ends were cut back, 0 bases at V and 8 bases at J, with 12 bases in the middle. CDR3 residues: CASSLGGRAHEQFF. The CDR3 nucleotides read TGTGCCAGCAGCTTGGGGGGGCGGGCGCATGAGCAGTTCTTC. Based on the CDR3 plus reference TRBV5-6 and TRBJ2-1, the full variable domain is DAGVTQSPTHLIKTRGQQVTLRCSPKSGHDTVSWYQQALGQGPQFIFQYYEEEERQRGNFPDRFSGHQFPNYSSELNVNALLLGDSALYLCASSLGGRAHEQFFGPGTRLTVL.

The chain is built from TRBV6-2 or TRBV6-3 and TRBJ2-5, with 15 nucleotides matching TRBD2. There are 18 residues in the CDR3. V lost 4 bases to trimming and J lost 4 bases; unmatched junction nucleotides: 10. From germline, CDR1 is MNHEY and CDR2 SVGEGT. The CDR3: CASSSYGLAGGRRETQYF. The CDR3 coding sequence is TGTGCCAGCAGTTCCTATGGACTAGCGGGGGGGCGTAGAGAGACCCAGTACTTC.

The J gene is TRBJ2-1, the V gene TRBV19; 8 nucleotides match TRBD2. CDR3 length: 13 residues. Trimming at V came to 5 bases and at J to 7 bases, leaving 4 bases not matched to a gene. Germline V gene sequence: CDR1 LNHDA, CDR2 SQIVND (reference sequence). The CDR3 region has the DNA TGTGCCAGTAGTGCCGGGACTAGAAATGAGCAGTTCTTC. It translates to CASSAGTRNEQFF. The variable domain in full, with the rest retrieved from reference TRBV19 and TRBJ2-1, is DGGITQSPKYLFRKEGQNVTLSCEQNLNHDAMYWYRQDPGQGLRLIYYSQIVNDFQKGDIAEGYSVSREKKESFPLTVTSAQKNPTAFYLCASSAGTRNEQFFGPGTRLTVL.

J is TRBJ1-2 and V is TRBV2; 8 nucleotides agree with TRBD1. CDR1 is SNHLY, CDR2 FYNNEI, per germline. The length of the CDR3 is 12 residues. The V and J ends lost 9 bases and 2 bases, in that order; junction bases with no gene match: 2. The CDR3, as DNA: TGTGCCAGGGGACAGGAGAACTATGGCTACACCTTC. Translating gives CARGQENYGYTF.

This sequence joins TRBV9 and TRBJ2-1, with unresolved D. Trimming stripped 0 bases from V and 8 bases from J, with 9 bases between. The CDR3 is 13 amino acids. From germline, CDR1 is SGDLS and CDR2 YYNGEE. The CDR3 reads CASSVGFLDEQFF. In DNA form, the CDR3 reads TGTGCCAGCAGCGTAGGGTTTTTAGATGAGCAGTTCTTC. The complete variable domain, with remaining parts taken from reference TRBV9 and TRBJ2-1, reads DSGVTQTPKHLITATGQRVTLRCSPRSGDLSVYWYQQSLDQGLQFLIQYYNGEERAKGNILERFSAQQFPDLHSELNLSSLELGDSALYFCASSVGFLDEQFFGPGTRLTVL.

The J gene is TRBJ1-6, the V gene TRBV30; tentatively, D is TRBD1 (5 bases). The germline CDR1 and CDR2 sequences are GTSNPN and SVGIG (reference sequence). There are 13 residues in the CDR3. With 0 bases removed from V and 8 bases from J, the gap between germline ends came to 8 bases. CDR3 DNA sequence: TGTGCCTGGAGTGTCCGGGGGGATTCACCCCTCCACTTT. It translates to CAWSVRGDSPLHF.